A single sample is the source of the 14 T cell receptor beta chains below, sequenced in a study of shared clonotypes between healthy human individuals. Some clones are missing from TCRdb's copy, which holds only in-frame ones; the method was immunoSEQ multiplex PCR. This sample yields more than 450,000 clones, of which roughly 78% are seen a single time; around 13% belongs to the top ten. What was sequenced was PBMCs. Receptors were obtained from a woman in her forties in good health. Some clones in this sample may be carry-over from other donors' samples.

CDR3 loop: CASSYGLADNEQFF. The CDR3, as DNA: TGCGCCAGCAGCTACGGACTAGCGGACAATGAGCAGTTCTTC. The chain recombines TRBV5-1 with TRBJ2-1; 10 bases agree with TRBD2. Germline assignment: CDR1 SGHRS and CDR2 YFSETQ. V gave up 3 bases and J gave up 5 bases; unmatched junction bases: 2. The CDR3 is 14 amino acids.

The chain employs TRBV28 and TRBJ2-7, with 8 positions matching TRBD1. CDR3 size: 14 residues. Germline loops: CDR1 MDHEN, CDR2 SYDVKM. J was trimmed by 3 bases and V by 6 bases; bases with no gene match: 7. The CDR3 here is CASSHGTGDYEQYF. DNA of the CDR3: TGTGCCAGCAGCCACGGGACAGGAGACTACGAGCAGTACTTC.

The DNA for the CDR3 is TGTGCCAGCTCACCTTATATCTGGACCGATCCCTACGAGCAGTACTTC. Translated: CASSPYIWTDPYEQYF. This chain connects TRBV18 to TRBJ2-7; D not resolved. Trimming removed 3 bases at V and 2 bases at J, with 17 bases between. Germline lookup yields CDR1 KGHSH and CDR2 LQKENI. This CDR3 is built from 16 residues.

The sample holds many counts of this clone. The chain's CDR3 is CASSEWADTQYF. The DNA of the CDR3 is TGTGCCAGCAGTGAATGGGCAGATACGCAGTATTTT. V gene TRBV2 combines with J gene TRBJ2-3; no firm D call. Trimming took off 2 bases at V and 4 bases at J, with 4 bases between the two ends. This CDR3 region has 12 residues. Germline-derived CDR1 and CDR2 are SNHLY and FYNNEI.

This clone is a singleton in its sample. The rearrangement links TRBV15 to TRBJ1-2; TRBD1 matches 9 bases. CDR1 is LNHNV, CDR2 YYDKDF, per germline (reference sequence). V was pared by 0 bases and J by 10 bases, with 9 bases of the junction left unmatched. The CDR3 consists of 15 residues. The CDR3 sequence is CATSRDPGQGMDYTF. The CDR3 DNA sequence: TGTGCCACCAGCAGAGATCCGGGACAGGGCATGGACTACACCTTC.

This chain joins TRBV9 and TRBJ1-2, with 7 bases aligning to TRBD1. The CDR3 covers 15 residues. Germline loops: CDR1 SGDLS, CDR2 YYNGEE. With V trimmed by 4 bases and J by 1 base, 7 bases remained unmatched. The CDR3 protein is CASSRRTGDNYGYTF. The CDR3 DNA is TGTGCCAGCAGCCGCAGGACAGGCGATAACTATGGCTACACCTTC. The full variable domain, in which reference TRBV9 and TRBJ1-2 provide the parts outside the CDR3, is DSGVTQTPKHLITATGQRVTLRCSPRSGDLSVYWYQQSLDQGLQFLIQYYNGEERAKGNILERFSAQQFPDLHSELNLSSLELGDSALYFCASSRRTGDNYGYTFGSGTRLTVV.

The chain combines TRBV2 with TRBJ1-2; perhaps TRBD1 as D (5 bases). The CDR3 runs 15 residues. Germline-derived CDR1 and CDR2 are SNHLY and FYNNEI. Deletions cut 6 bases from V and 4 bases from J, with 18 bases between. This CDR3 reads CASSGGQGRTYGYTF. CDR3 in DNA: TGTGCCAGCAGCGGCGGGCAGGGAAGGACCTATGGCTACACCTTC.

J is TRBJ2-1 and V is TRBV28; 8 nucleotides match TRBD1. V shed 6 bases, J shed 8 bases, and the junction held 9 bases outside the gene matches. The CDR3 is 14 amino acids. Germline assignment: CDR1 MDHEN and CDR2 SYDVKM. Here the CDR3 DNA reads TGTGCCAGCAGCCGGACAGGGAGGATTGATGAGCAGTTCTTC. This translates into CASSRTGRIDEQFF.

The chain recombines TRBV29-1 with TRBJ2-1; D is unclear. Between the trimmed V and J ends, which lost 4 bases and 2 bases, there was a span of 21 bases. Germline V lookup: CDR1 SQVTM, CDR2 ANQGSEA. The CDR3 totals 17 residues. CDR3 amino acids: CSVATSRPPFAYNEQFF. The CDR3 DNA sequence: TGCAGCGTTGCCACCTCGAGGCCTCCGTTTGCCTACAATGAGCAGTTCTTC.

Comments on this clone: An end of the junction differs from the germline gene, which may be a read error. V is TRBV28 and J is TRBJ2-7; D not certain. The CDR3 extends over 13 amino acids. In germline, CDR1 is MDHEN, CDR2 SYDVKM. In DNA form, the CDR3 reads TGTGCCAGCAGTTTATTAGGGCCCTACGGGCAGTACTTC. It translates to CASSLLGPYGQYF.

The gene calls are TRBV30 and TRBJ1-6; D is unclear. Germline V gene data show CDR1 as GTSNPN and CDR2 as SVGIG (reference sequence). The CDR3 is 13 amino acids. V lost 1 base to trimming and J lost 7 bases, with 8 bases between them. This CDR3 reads CAWSGAVNSPLHF. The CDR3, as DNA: TGTGCCTGGAGTGGGGCAGTCAATTCACCCCTCCACTTT.

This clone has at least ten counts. As DNA, the CDR3 is TGTGCCACCAGCAGAGATATAGTGGAGATGAACACTGAAGCTTTCTTT. The encoded protein is CATSRDIVEMNTEAFF. This chain connects TRBV15 to TRBJ1-1, with unresolved D. The V gene's germline CDR1 is LNHNV and CDR2 YYDKDF (reference sequence). Trimming took 0 bases from V and 0 from J, leaving 11 bases between them. There are 16 residues in the CDR3.

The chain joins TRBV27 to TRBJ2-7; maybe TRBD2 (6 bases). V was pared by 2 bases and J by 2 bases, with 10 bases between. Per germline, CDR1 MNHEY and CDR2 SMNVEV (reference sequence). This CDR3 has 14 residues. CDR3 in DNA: TGTGCCAGCAGTTTACGGAGGGAAACCTACGAGCAGTACTTC. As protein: CASSLRRETYEQYF.

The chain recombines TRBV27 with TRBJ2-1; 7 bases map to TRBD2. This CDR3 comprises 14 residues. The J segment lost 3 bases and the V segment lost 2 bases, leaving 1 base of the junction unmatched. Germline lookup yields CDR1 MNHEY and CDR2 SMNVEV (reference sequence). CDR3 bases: TGTGCCAGCAGTTTACTAGCGGACTACAATGAGCAGTTCTTC. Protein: CASSLLADYNEQFF.